These 26 T cell receptor beta chains were sequenced from one sample in a study of blood T cells in healthy people across ages. The authors ran a second PCR of about 6 to 12 cycles using a sample-barcoded 5' primer and a J-beta primer mix. TCRdb reprocessed the 5' RACE reads with MiXCR, giving one entry per CDR3 protein. Of around 1,000,000 distinct CDR3 sequences listed, around two fifths are singletons. The specimen sequenced was blood. These receptor sequences come from a man aged 18 to 35 in good health.

The chain combines TRBV5-1 with TRBJ1-4, with 7 bases lining up with TRBD1. The length of the CDR3 is 15 residues. V was pared by 1 base and J by 8 bases, with 8 bases of the junction left unmatched. Germline loops: CDR1 SGHRS, CDR2 YFSETQ. CDR3 coding DNA: TGCGCCAGCAGCTTGTATACAGGGGCTAGGGAAAAACTGTTTTTT. The encoded protein is CASSLYTGAREKLFF.

This sequence joins TRBV4-1 and TRBJ2-1, with D uncertain. Per the germline V gene, CDR1 is MGHRA and CDR2 is YSYEKL. Trimming removed 5 bases from V and 3 bases from J, with 14 bases in between. The CDR3 length is 15 residues. The CDR3 reads CASSVSVGSYNEQFF. The CDR3, as DNA: TGCGCCAGCAGCGTTTCCGTGGGCAGCTACAATGAGCAGTTCTTC.

This clonotype has a handful of counts. The chain has TRBV20-1 and TRBJ1-5; no firm D call. This CDR3 spans 10 amino acids. In germline, CDR1 is DFQATT, CDR2 SNEGSKA (reference sequence). CDR3 sequence reads: CSHLGQPQHF. As DNA, the CDR3 is TGCAGCCACCTGGGCCAGCCCCAGCATTTT.

This rearrangement joins TRBV5-5 to TRBJ1-5, with 7 bases that match TRBD1. CDR1 and CDR2 from the germline V gene are SGHKS and YYEKEE (reference sequence). Trimming removed 3 bases from V and 4 bases from J; junction bases left unmatched: 10. The length of the CDR3 is 16 residues. This CDR3 reads CASSSTWTGVNQPQHF. DNA for the CDR3: TGTGCCAGCAGCTCCACCTGGACAGGCGTTAATCAGCCCCAGCATTTT.

V is TRBV29-1 and J is TRBJ2-5; 7 bases fit TRBD1. The CDR3 length is 14 residues. V was clipped by 6 bases and J by 2 bases; unmatched bases: 9. Germline lookup yields CDR1 SQVTM and CDR2 ANQGSEA. CDR3 protein: CSVAPGQLQETQYF. The CDR3 region has the DNA TGCAGCGTAGCACCGGGACAGCTACAAGAGACCCAGTACTTC.

Only a few counts were recorded for this clonotype. The V and J genes are TRBV9 and TRBJ2-7, with 8 bases that match TRBD1. The V and J ends lost 3 bases and 4 bases, in that order; junction bases with no gene match: 6. The germline V gene encodes CDR1 SGDLS and CDR2 YYNGEE. This CDR3 has 14 amino acids. The CDR3 nucleotides read TGTGCCAGCAGCGGTGGGACAGGATTTTACGAGCAGTACTTC. Protein: CASSGGTGFYEQYF. Based on the CDR3 plus reference TRBV9 and TRBJ2-7, the full variable domain is DSGVTQTPKHLITATGQRVTLRCSPRSGDLSVYWYQQSLDQGLQFLIQYYNGEERAKGNILERFSAQQFPDLHSELNLSSLELGDSALYFCASSGGTGFYEQYFGPGTRLTVT.

V is TRBV7-6 and J is TRBJ1-6; D is undetermined. V was pared by 5 bases and J by 3 bases, with 8 bases between. In germline, CDR1 is SGHVS, CDR2 FNYEAQ. The CDR3 sequence is 14 residues long. The CDR3 coding sequence is TGTGCCAGCAGCCGAGAGGTCTATAATTCACCCCTCCACTTT. It specifies CASSREVYNSPLHF.

This chain joins TRBV29-1 and TRBJ2-1, with TRBD1 identical over 12 bases. V lost 7 bases and J lost 2; bases outside the gene matches: 0. Germline assignment: CDR1 SQVTM and CDR2 ANQGSEA. The CDR3 is 13 amino acids. The CDR3 nucleotides are TGCAGCGGGGACAGGGGGCCCTACAATGAGCAGTTCTTC. Residues: CSGDRGPYNEQFF.

This clonotype was detected a few times. The J gene is TRBJ1-1, the V gene TRBV20-1; unclear D gene. Germline loops: CDR1 DFQATT, CDR2 SNEGSKA (reference sequence). CDR3 length: 17 amino acids. The ends were cut back, 0 bases at V and 0 bases at J, with 17 bases in the middle. This CDR3 reads CSARDRGDAFMNTEAFF. The CDR3 DNA reads as TGCAGTGCTAGAGATCGTGGTGACGCCTTCATGAACACTGAAGCTTTCTTT.

The sample holds many counts of this clonotype. A junction boundary mismatches the germline segment, possibly from a read error. The CDR3 nucleotides read TGCGCCAGCAGTCCAACGGAGAACACTGAAGCTTTCTTT. This translates into CASSPTENTEAFF. The J gene is TRBJ1-1, the V gene TRBV18; no clear D. Germline assignment: CDR1 KGHSH and CDR2 LQKENI. The CDR3 contains 13 residues.

This clonotype was recorded a few times. The chain combines TRBV11-3 with TRBJ2-1; D might be TRBD1 or TRBD2, each matching 5 bases. V shed 0 bases and J shed 7 bases, with 16 bases lying between them. This CDR3 is built from 16 residues. From germline, CDR1 is SGHNT and CDR2 YENEEA. CDR3 loop: CASSLDGDPPVNEQFF. The CDR3 DNA reads TGTGCCAGCAGCTTAGATGGGGACCCCCCGGTAAATGAGCAGTTCTTC.

V gene TRBV20-1 combines with J gene TRBJ1-6; a possible D gene is TRBD1 (5 bases). V dropped 2 bases and J dropped 7 bases, with 6 bases sitting between them. Germline loops: CDR1 DFQATT, CDR2 SNEGSKA (reference sequence). The CDR3 sequence is 12 residues long. The CDR3 sequence: CSARRGNSPLHF. The CDR3 bases are TGCAGTGCTAGACGGGGGAATTCACCCCTCCACTTT.

This chain joins TRBV7-2 and TRBJ2-3, with TRBD2 matching over 8 bases. Germline V gene data show CDR1 as SGHTA and CDR2 as FQGNSA. The CDR3 has 18 amino acids. With V trimmed by 2 bases and J by 0 bases, 10 bases remained unmatched. The CDR3 region is CASSLIGGGRSSTDTQYF. Here the CDR3 DNA reads TGTGCCAGCAGCTTAATTGGCGGGGGGAGATCTAGCACAGATACGCAGTATTTT.

The chain recombines TRBV28 with TRBJ2-3; weak D call: TRBD1 (6 bases). The V gene lost 5 bases and the J gene lost 4 bases, with 28 bases spanning the gap. The CDR3 consists of 19 residues. Looked up from germline, CDR1 is MDHEN and CDR2 is SYDVKM. In DNA form, the CDR3 reads TGTGCCAGCAGTCATCATCCCAAGACAGGTTATACGGCCGCAGATACGCAGTATTTT. This translates into CASSHHPKTGYTAADTQYF. Supplemented by reference TRBV28 and TRBJ2-3, the full variable domain reads DVKVTQSSRYLVKRTGEKVFLECVQDMDHENMFWYRQDPGLGLRLIYFSYDVKMKEKGDIPEGYSVSREKKERFSLILESASTNQTSMYLCASSHHPKTGYTAADTQYFGPGTRLTVL.

Concerning this clonotype itself: One end of the junction is discordant with germline, which a read error may explain. The chain couples TRBV13 to TRBJ1-4; no firm D call. Germline V gives CDR1 PRHDT, CDR2 FYEKMQ (reference sequence). The CDR3 length is 16 residues. CDR3 DNA: TGTGTCAGCAGCCTTAGAGGTTTGGGAATTAATGAAAAACTGTTTTTT. Its translation is CVSSLRGLGINEKLFF. Combining the CDR3 with reference TRBV13 and TRBJ1-4 gives the whole variable domain AAGVIQSPRHLIKEKRETATLKCYPIPRHDTVYWYQQGPGQDPQFLISFYEKMQSDKGSIPDRFSAQQFSDYHSELNMSSLELGDSALYFCVSSLRGLGINEKLFFGSGTQLSVL.

This clonotype was seen a few times. The V and J genes are TRBV6-5 and TRBJ2-2, with D uncertain. The CDR3 extends over 15 amino acids. CDR1 and CDR2 from the germline V gene are MNHEY and SVGAGI. Trimming stripped 3 bases from V and 2 bases from J, with 10 bases between. CDR3 residues: CASSYTGSNTGELFF. The CDR3 DNA reads TGTGCCAGCAGTTATACGGGCAGTAACACCGGGGAGCTGTTTTTT.

This clonotype has a count of ten or more. The chain combines TRBV29-1 with TRBJ2-5, with unresolved D. This CDR3 spans 14 amino acids. V was pared by 0 bases and J by 5 bases, with 13 bases between. CDR1 and CDR2 (germline): SQVTM, ANQGSEA. CDR3 DNA: TGCAGCGTTGAAGATCTTCGAGGCCCCGAGACCCAGTACTTC. Protein product: CSVEDLRGPETQYF.

In its sample, this clonotype was seen once. The genes are TRBV6-2 or TRBV6-3 and TRBJ2-7, with D perhaps TRBD2 (6 bases). The V and J ends lost 4 bases and 7 bases respectively, with 14 bases between them. The CDR3 spans 13 residues. Germline CDR1 is MNHEY and CDR2 is SVGEGT. CDR3 amino acids: CASSLLTRNEQYF. As DNA, the CDR3 is TGTGCCAGCAGTTTGTTGACTAGGAATGAGCAGTACTTC.

The genes are TRBV9 and TRBJ1-6; D call uncertain. Trimming took off 0 bases at V and 2 bases at J, with 9 bases between the two ends. Per germline, CDR1 SGDLS and CDR2 YYNGEE. This CDR3 has 16 amino acids. CDR3 sequence: CASSVGSSPYNSPLHF. CDR3 in DNA: TGTGCCAGCAGCGTAGGATCGAGTCCCTATAATTCACCCCTCCACTTT.

The chain links TRBV20-1 to TRBJ2-3; TRBD2 matches 10 bases. Germline V gene lookup returns CDR1 DFQATT and CDR2 SNEGSKA (reference sequence). CDR3 length: 15 residues. V lost 4 bases and J lost 2; bases outside the gene matches: 6. CDR3: CSAKRAGGYTDTQYF. CDR3 bases: TGCAGTGCTAAAAGAGCGGGGGGGTACACAGATACGCAGTATTTT.

CDR3 nucleotides: TGTGCCAGCAGCCGGACAGGATCAACTAATGAAAAACTGTTTTTT. Its translation is CASSRTGSTNEKLFF. This chain connects TRBV27 to TRBJ1-4, with TRBD1 matching 7 bases. V was clipped by 6 bases and J by 0 bases; unmatched bases: 4. The CDR3 sequence is 15 residues long. Germline-derived CDR1 and CDR2 are MNHEY and SMNVEV (reference sequence). The entire variable domain, with the rest obtained from reference TRBV27 and TRBJ1-4, is as follows: EAQVTQNPRYLITVTGKKLTVTCSQNMNHEYMSWYRQDPGLGLRQIYYSMNVEVTDKGDVPEGYKVSRKEKRNFPLILESPSPNQTSLYFCASSRTGSTNEKLFFGSGTQLSVL.

As regards this clonotype: A much larger clone lies a single base off, so this may be a read error. CDR3 sequence reads: CASSATGLAANIQYF. The DNA of the CDR3 is TGCGCCAGCAGCGCCACCGGGTTAGCGGCAAACATTCAGTACTTC. This rearrangement joins TRBV4-3 to TRBJ2-4, with D maybe TRBD2 (6 bases). Germline-derived CDR1 and CDR2 are LGHNA and YSLEER. The CDR3 runs to 15 residues. V was cut by 5 bases and J by 6 bases, with 17 bases left in between.

This chain uses TRBV18 with TRBJ2-5; 12 bases are a match to TRBD1. The CDR3 extends over 17 amino acids. From germline, CDR1 is KGHSH and CDR2 LQKENI. Trimming removed 2 bases from V and 3 bases from J; junction bases left unmatched: 7. Here the CDR3 DNA reads TGTGCCAGCTCACCAACTCCCGGGACAGGGGGCGAAGAGACCCAGTACTTC. This translates into CASSPTPGTGGEETQYF.

This clonotype was counted only a few times. The CDR3 region has the DNA TGTGCCAGCAGCTATAGCGGGGGACAGTTTGAAGAGACCCAGTACTTC. This gives the protein CASSYSGGQFEETQYF. The J gene is TRBJ2-7, the V gene TRBV7-9, with TRBD2 matching over 9 bases. The J call is in doubt because the DNA end fits TRBJ2-5 better. Germline V gives CDR1 SEHNR, CDR2 FQNEAQ (reference sequence). This CDR3 spans 16 amino acids.

V usage is TRBV7-3 and J usage is TRBJ2-3; TRBD1 agrees at 10 bases. V gave up 4 bases and J gave up 7 bases; unmatched junction bases: 5. Germline-derived CDR1 and CDR2 are SGHTA and FQGTGA. The CDR3 is 14 amino acids. CDR3 DNA sequence: TGTGCCAGCAGCTCTCCGACAGGGGGCAATACGCAGTATTTT. This gives the protein CASSSPTGGNTQYF.

The chain has TRBV5-1 and TRBJ2-3, with D perhaps matching TRBD2 (5 bases). This CDR3 has 16 amino acids. CDR1 and CDR2 from the germline V gene are SGHRS and YFSETQ. V was pared by 0 bases and J by 5 bases, with 16 bases between. The CDR3 reads CASSLVWALEGDTQYF. In DNA form, the CDR3 reads TGCGCCAGCAGCTTGGTGTGGGCCCTCGAGGGAGATACGCAGTATTTT.